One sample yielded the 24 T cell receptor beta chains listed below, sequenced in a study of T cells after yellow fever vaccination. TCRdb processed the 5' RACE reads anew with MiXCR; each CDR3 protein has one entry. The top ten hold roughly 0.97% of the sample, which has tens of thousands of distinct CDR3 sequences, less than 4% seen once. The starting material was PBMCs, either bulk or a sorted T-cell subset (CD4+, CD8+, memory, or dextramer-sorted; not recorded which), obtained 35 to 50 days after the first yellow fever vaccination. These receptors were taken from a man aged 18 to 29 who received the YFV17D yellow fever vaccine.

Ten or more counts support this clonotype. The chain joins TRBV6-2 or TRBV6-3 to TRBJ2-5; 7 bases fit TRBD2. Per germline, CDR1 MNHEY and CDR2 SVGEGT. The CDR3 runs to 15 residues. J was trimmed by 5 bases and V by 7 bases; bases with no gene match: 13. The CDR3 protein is CASTSRKKRDETQYF. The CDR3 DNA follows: TGTGCCAGCACCAGTCGAAAGAAGCGGGATGAGACCCAGTACTTC.

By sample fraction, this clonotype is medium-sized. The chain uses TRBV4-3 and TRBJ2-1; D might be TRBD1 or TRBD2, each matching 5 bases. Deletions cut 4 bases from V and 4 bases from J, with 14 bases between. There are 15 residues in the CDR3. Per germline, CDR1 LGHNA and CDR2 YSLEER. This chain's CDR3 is CASSPGTARYNEQFF. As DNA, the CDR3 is TGCGCCAGCAGCCCAGGGACCGCGAGGTACAATGAGCAGTTCTTC.

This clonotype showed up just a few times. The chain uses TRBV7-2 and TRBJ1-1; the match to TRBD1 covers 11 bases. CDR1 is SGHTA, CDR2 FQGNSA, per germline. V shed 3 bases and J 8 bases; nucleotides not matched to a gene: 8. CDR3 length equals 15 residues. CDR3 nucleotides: TGTGCCAGCAGCTTCGGCGGGACAGGGGGGCTGGAAGCTTTCTTT. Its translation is CASSFGGTGGLEAFF.

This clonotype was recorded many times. In DNA, the CDR3 is TGCGCCAGCAGGAGGACTAGCGGGGGACCAACAGATACGCAGTATTTT. Translated: CASRRTSGGPTDTQYF. The chain is built from TRBV5-1 and TRBJ2-3; 13 bases agree with TRBD2. The CDR3 has 16 amino acids. The germline CDR1 and CDR2 sequences are SGHRS and YFSETQ. V dropped 5 bases and J dropped 3; count of bases not matched to a gene: 6. The full variable domain, with the rest looked up from reference TRBV5-1 and TRBJ2-3, is KAGVTQTPRYLIKTRGQQVTLSCSPISGHRSVSWYQQTPGQGLQFLFEYFSETQRNKGNFPGRFSGRQFSNSRSEMNVSTLELGDSALYLCASRRTSGGPTDTQYFGPGTRLTVL.

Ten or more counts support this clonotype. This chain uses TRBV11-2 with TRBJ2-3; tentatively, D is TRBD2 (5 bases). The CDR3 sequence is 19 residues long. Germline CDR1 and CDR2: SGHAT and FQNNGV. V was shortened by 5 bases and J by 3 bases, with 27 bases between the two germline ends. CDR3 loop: CASSLLAGITVDRTDTQYF. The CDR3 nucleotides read TGTGCCAGCAGCCTGTTAGCCGGGATTACGGTCGATCGGACAGATACGCAGTATTTT. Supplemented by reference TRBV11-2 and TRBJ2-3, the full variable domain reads EAGVAQSPRYKIIEKRQSVAFWCNPISGHATLYWYQQILGQGPKLLIQFQNNGVVDDSQLPKDRFSAERLKGVDSTLKIQPAKLEDSAVYLCASSLLAGITVDRTDTQYFGPGTRLTVL.

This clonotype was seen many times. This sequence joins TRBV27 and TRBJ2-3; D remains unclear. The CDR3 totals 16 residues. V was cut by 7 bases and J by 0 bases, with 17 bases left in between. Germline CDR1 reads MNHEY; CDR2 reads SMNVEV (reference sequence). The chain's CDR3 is CASTNLVASSTDTQYF. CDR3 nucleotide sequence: TGTGCCAGCACGAACTTGGTAGCCTCTAGCACAGATACGCAGTATTTT.

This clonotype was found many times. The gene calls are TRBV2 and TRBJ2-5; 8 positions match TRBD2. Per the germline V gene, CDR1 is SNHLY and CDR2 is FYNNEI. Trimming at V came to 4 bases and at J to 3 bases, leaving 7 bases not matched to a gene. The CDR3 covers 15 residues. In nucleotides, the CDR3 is TGTGCCAGCAGTGCGAATAGCGGGATAGAAGAGACCCAGTACTTC. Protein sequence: CASSANSGIEETQYF.

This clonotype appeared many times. In DNA, the CDR3 is TGCGCCAGCAGCCACGACCAGGGGCCGCAGTATTTT. Translated: CASSHDQGPQYF. The V gene is TRBV4-1, the J gene TRBJ2-3; a possible D gene is TRBD1 (6 bases). With 3 bases removed from V and 10 bases from J, the gap between germline ends came to 11 bases. Germline-derived CDR1 and CDR2 are MGHRA and YSYEKL. CDR3 length: 12 amino acids.

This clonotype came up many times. DNA for the CDR3: TGCGCCAGCAGCCAAGACAGCGTCGGTTCTGGAAACACCATATATTTT. Encoded protein: CASSQDSVGSGNTIYF. V is TRBV4-3 and J is TRBJ1-3; the D is unclear. The CDR3 has 16 amino acids. V was shortened by 0 bases and J by 1 base, with 10 bases between the two germline ends. Germline loops: CDR1 LGHNA, CDR2 YSLEER.

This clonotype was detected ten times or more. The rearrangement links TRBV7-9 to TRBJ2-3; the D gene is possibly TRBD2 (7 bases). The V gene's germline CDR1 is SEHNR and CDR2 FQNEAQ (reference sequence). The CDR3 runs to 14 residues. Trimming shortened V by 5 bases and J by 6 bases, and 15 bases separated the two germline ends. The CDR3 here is CASSTQGGADTQYF. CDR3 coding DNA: TGTGCCAGCAGCACCCAAGGGGGGGCCGATACGCAGTATTTT.

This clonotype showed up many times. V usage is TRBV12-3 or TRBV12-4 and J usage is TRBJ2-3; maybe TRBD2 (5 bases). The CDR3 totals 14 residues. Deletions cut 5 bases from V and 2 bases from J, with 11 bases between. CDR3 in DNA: TGTGCCAGCAGTCAAGACTATAACACAGATACGCAGTATTTT. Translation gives CASSQDYNTDTQYF.

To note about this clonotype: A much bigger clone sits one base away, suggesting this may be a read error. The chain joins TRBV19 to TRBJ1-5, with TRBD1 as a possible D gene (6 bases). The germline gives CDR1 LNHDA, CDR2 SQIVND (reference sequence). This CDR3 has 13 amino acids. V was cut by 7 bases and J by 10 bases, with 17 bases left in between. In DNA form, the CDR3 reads TGTGCCAGTATCGCCACAGGGCCTGGTCCCCAGCATTTT. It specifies CASIATGPGPQHF.

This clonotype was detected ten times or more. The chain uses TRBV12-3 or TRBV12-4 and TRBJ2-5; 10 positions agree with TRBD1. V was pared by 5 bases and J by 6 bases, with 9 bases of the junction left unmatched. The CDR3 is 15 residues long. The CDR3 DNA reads TGTGCCAGCAGTGCGCCGGGACAGGGGATGAAGACCCAGTACTTC. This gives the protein CASSAPGQGMKTQYF.

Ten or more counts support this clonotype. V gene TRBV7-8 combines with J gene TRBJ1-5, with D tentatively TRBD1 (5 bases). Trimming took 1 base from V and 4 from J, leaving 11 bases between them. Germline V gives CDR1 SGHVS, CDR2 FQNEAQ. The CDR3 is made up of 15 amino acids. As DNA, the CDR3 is TGTGCCAGCAGCTTAGGGTTGCAGGGTAATCAGCCCCAGCATTTT. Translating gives CASSLGLQGNQPQHF.

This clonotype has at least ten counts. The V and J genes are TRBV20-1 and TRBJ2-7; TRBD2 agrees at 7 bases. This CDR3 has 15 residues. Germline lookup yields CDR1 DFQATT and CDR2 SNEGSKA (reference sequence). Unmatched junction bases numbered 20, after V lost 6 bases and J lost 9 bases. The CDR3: CSAREGGGRLSRQYF. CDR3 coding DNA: TGCAGTGCCAGGGAGGGCGGTGGCAGACTGAGCCGGCAGTACTTC.

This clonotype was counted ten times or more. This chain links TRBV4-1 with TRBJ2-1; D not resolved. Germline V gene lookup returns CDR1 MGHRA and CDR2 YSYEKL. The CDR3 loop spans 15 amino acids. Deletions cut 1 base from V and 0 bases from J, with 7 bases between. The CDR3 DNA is TGCGCCAGCAGCCAAGCGACACGCTCCTACAATGAGCAGTTCTTC. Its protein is CASSQATRSYNEQFF.

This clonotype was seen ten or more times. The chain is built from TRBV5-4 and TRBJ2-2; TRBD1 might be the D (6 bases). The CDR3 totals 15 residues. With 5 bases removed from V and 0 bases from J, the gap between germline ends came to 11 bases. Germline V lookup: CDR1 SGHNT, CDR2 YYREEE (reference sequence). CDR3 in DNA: TGTGCCAGCAGGACCGGGACATCGAACACCGGGGAGCTGTTTTTT. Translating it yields CASRTGTSNTGELFF.

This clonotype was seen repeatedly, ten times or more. The CDR3 DNA sequence: TGTGCCAGCAGCCCTCGACAGGGAGAGGCCTACAATGAGCAGTTCTTC. Translated: CASSPRQGEAYNEQFF. This sequence joins TRBV7-6 and TRBJ2-1, with TRBD1 matching 7 bases. Trimming removed 5 bases from V and 2 bases from J; junction bases left unmatched: 9. CDR3 length: 16 residues. From germline, CDR1 is SGHVS and CDR2 FNYEAQ.

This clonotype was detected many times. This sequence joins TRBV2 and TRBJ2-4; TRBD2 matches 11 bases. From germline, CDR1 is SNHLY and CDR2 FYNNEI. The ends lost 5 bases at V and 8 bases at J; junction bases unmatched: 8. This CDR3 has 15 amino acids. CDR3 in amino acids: CASSRTSGREDIQYF. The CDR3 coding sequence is TGTGCCAGCAGTAGGACTAGCGGGCGGGAGGACATTCAGTACTTC.

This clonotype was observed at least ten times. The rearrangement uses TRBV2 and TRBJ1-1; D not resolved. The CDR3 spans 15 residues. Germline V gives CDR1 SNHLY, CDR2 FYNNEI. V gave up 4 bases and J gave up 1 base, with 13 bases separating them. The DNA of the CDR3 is TGTGCCAGCAGTGTACGAAAAGGAACGAACACTGAAGCTTTCTTT. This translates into CASSVRKGTNTEAFF.

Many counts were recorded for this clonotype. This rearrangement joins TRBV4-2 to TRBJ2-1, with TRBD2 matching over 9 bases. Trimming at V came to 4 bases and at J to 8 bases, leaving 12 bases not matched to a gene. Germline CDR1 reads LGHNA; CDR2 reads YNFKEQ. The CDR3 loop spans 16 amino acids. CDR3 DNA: TGTGCCAGCAGCCCCAACGGGGCGGGGGGGCCGGATGAGCAGTTCTTC. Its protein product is CASSPNGAGGPDEQFF.

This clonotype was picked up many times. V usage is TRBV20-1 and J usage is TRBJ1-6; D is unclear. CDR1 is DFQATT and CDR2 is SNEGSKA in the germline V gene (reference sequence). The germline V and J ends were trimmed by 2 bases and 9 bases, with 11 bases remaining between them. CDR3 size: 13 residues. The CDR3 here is CSARQAVGSPLHF. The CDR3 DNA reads TGCAGTGCTAGACAGGCAGTGGGTTCACCCCTCCACTTT.

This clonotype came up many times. The CDR3 spells CASSPPGAGGNEQFF. DNA of the CDR3: TGTGCCAGCTCACCTCCTGGAGCGGGGGGCAATGAGCAGTTCTTC. The chain carries TRBV18 and TRBJ2-1, with 9 positions matching TRBD2. The trim removed 3 bases at V and 6 bases at J, leaving 6 bases unmatched. This CDR3 has 15 residues. The germline V gene has CDR1 KGHSH and CDR2 LQKENI.

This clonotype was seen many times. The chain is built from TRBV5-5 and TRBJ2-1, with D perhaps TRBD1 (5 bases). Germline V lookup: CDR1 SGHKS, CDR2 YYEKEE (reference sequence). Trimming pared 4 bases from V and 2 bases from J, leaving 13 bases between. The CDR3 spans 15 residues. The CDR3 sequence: CASSATVDAYNEQFF. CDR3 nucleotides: TGTGCCAGCAGCGCGACAGTCGATGCCTACAATGAGCAGTTCTTC.